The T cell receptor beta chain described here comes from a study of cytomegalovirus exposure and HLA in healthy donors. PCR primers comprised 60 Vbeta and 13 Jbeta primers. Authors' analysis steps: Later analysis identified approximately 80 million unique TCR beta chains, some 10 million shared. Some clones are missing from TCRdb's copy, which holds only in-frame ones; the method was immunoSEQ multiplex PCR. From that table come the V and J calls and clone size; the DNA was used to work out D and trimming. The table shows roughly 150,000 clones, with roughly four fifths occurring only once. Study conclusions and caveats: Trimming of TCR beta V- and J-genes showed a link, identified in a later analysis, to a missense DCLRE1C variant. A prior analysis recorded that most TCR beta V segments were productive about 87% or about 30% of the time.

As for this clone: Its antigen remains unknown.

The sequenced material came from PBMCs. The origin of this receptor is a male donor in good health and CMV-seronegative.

The CDR3 bases are TGTGCCAGCAGCCCGCGGACTAGCGGGAGGGCCGTCGAGCAGTACTTC. Translation gives CASSPRTSGRAVEQYF. The rearrangement links TRBV7-9 to TRBJ2-7; 15 bases align to TRBD2. This CDR3 has 16 amino acids. V shed 5 bases, J shed 6 bases, and the junction held 8 bases outside the gene matches. Per germline, CDR1 SEHNR and CDR2 FQNEAQ (reference sequence).